These T cell receptor beta chains were read from a single sample in a study of blood T cell repertoires in COVID-19. Assay used: immunoSEQ multiplex PCR; TCRdb lists only in-frame clones, some missing. The sample lists under 350,000 clones, around 87% occurring once. Sequenced sample: peripheral blood. The source of these receptors is a man between 65 and 85 years old with acute or convalescent COVID-19. CDR3s include the opening cysteine and the closing phenylalanine or tryptophan. The D gene is left open where the match is weak. Where a row states a size, it is once, few, many or the class of an expanded clone; other rows omit it.

clone_size d_call j_call v_call cdr3_aa cdr3_nt
NA NA TRBJ1-5 TRBV5-4 CASSFTSLVEASNQPQHF TGTGCCAGCAGCTTTACTTCCCTGGTGGAGGCGAGCAATCAGCCCCAGCATTTT
NA NA TRBJ2-3 TRBV4-3 CASSQVFGSADTQYF TGCGCCAGCAGCCAAGTTTTCGGGAGTGCAGATACGCAGTATTTT
NA NA TRBJ1-2 TRBV2 CASTSGGGYTF TGTGCCAGCACGTCCGGGGGAGGCTACACCTTC
NA NA TRBJ1-2 TRBV28 CASSLDPVRDYGYTF TGTGCCAGCAGTTTAGACCCCGTACGGGACTATGGCTACACCTTC
NA NA TRBJ1-5 TRBV28 CASRPPYGSNQPQHF TGTGCCAGCAGGCCCCCGTACGGTAGCAATCAGCCCCAGCATTTT
NA NA TRBJ1-2 TRBV6-5 CASRAPTGSYGYTF TGTGCCAGCAGAGCCCCTACAGGGAGTTATGGCTACACCTTC
NA NA TRBJ2-5 TRBV7-3 CASSLTRSLGETQYF TGTGCCAGCAGCTTAACGAGGTCCCTCGGAGAGACCCAGTACTTC
NA NA TRBJ1-1 TRBV28 CASRPSGDTEAFF TGTGCCAGCAGACCGAGCGGGGACACTGAAGCTTTCTTT
few NA TRBJ1-2 TRBV28 CASSATNAGRRGGYTF TGTGCCAGCAGTGCAACTAACGCGGGACGGCGGGGTGGCTACACCTTC
NA TRBD1 TRBJ1-1 TRBV6-5 CASSQQGGHTEAFF TGTGCCAGCAGTCAACAGGGGGGGCACACTGAAGCTTTCTTT
NA NA TRBJ1-2 TRBV28 CASSSTGQIYGYTF TGTGCCAGCAGTTCGACCGGACAGATCTATGGCTACACCTTC
NA NA TRBJ1-4 TRBV28 CASSFGRANEKLFF TGTGCCAGCAGTTTCGGCAGGGCCAATGAAAAACTGTTTTTT
NA TRBD1 TRBJ1-4 TRBV5-1 CASSPGTASPNEKLFF TGCGCCAGCAGCCCCGGGACAGCCTCTCCTAATGAAAAACTGTTTTTT
NA TRBD1 TRBJ1-4 TRBV5-1 CASSLGGGGSEKLFF TGCGCCAGCAGCTTGGGAGGGGGCGGTAGTGAAAAACTGTTTTTT
once NA TRBJ1-1 TRBV28 CASSLPQGVNTEAFF TGTGCCAGCAGTTTACCCCAGGGTGTGAACACTGAAGCTTTCTTT
NA NA TRBJ2-7 TRBV2 CASSGTESYEQYF TGTGCCAGCAGTGGTACAGAAAGTTACGAGCAGTACTTC
NA NA TRBJ2-1 TRBV9 CASSVVVGAYNEQFF TGTGCCAGCAGCGTAGTAGTCGGAGCCTACAATGAGCAGTTCTTC
NA NA TRBJ1-6 TRBV27 CASSLRGSPLHF TGTGCCAGCAGTTTACGGGGATCACCCCTCCACTTT
NA TRBD2 TRBJ2-1 TRBV7-6 CASSLEASGSRGPYNEQFF TGTGCCAGCAGCTTAGAGGCTAGCGGGAGCCGGGGGCCCTACAATGAGCAGTTCTTC
NA NA TRBJ1-2 TRBV5-1 CASSLDPGNYGYTF TGCGCCAGCAGCTTGGACCCGGGGAACTATGGCTACACCTTC
NA TRBD2 TRBJ2-3 TRBV29-1 CSVGLASTDTQYF TGCAGCGTCGGACTAGCTAGCACAGATACGCAGTATTTT
once TRBD2 TRBJ2-1 TRBV9 CASSVGGGEYNEQFF TGTGCCAGCAGCGTGGGCGGGGGGGAATACAATGAGCAGTTCTTC
once NA TRBJ2-7 TRBV24-1 CATSRASGYEQYF TGTGCCACTAGCCGGGCTTCGGGGTACGAGCAGTACTTC
NA TRBD1 TRBJ2-7 TRBV5-5 CASSWRQGAEQYF TGTGCCAGCAGCTGGCGACAGGGGGCCGAGCAGTACTTC
NA NA TRBJ1-3 TRBV5-4 CASSFGLGGSGNTIYF TGTGCCAGCAGCTTTGGGCTGGGGGGATCCGGAAACACCATATATTTT
NA TRBD1 TRBJ1-6 TRBV6-5 CASSYKTGNNSPLHF TGTGCCAGCAGTTACAAGACAGGGAATAATTCACCCCTCCACTTT
few NA TRBJ1-5 TRBV27 CASSLGRNQPQHF TGTGCCAGCAGCCTCGGGAGGAATCAGCCCCAGCATTTT
NA TRBD2 TRBJ2-7 TRBV7-2 CASSPGTRFQQYF TGTGCCAGCAGTCCCGGGACTAGGTTCCAGCAGTACTTC
NA TRBD2 TRBJ2-3 TRBV7-9 CASSDLSGSIADTQYF TGTGCCAGCAGCGACCTTAGCGGGAGTATCGCAGATACGCAGTATTTT
NA TRBD1 TRBJ1-2 TRBV4-3 CASSQDARDRHGYTF TGCGCCAGCAGCCAAGATGCCCGGGACAGGCATGGCTACACCTTC
few TRBD2 TRBJ2-3 TRBV19 CASTTSGGGLRQYF TGTGCCAGTACCACTAGCGGGGGGGGATTGCGGCAGTATTTT
NA NA TRBJ2-4 TRBV10-1 CASSEVGTRNYIQYF TGCGCCAGCAGTGAGGTTGGGACACGAAATTACATTCAGTACTTC